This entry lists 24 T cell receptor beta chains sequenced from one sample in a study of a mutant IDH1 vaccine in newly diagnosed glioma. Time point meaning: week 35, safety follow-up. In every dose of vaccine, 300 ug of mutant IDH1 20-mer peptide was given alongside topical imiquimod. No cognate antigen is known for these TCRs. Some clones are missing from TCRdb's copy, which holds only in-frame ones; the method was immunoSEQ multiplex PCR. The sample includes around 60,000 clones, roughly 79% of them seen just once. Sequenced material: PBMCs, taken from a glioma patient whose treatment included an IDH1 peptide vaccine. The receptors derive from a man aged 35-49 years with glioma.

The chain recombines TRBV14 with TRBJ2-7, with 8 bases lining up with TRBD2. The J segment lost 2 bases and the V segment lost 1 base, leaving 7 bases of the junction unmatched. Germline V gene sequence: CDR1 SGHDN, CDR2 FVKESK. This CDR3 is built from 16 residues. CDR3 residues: CASSQGGGGPTYEQYF. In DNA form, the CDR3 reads TGTGCCAGCAGCCAAGGGGGCGGGGGGCCGACCTACGAGCAGTACTTC.

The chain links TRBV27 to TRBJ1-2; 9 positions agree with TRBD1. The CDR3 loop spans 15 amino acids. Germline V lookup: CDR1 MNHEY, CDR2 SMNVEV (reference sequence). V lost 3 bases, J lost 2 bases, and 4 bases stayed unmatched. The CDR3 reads CASSLDRGLNYGYTF. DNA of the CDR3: TGTGCCAGCAGTTTGGACAGGGGCTTGAACTATGGCTACACCTTC.

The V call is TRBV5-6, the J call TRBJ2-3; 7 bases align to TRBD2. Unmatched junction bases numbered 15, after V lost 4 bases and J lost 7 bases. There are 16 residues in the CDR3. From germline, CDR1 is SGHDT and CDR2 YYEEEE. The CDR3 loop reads CASSPGRASGWHTQYF. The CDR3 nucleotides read TGTGCCAGCAGCCCGGGGAGGGCCAGCGGGTGGCATACGCAGTATTTT.

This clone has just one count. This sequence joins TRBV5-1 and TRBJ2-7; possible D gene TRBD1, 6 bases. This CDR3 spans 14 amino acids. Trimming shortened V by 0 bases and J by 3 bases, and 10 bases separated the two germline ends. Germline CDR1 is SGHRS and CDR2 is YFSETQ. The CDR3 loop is CASSLDGRGYEQYF. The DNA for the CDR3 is TGCGCCAGCAGCTTGGACGGCAGGGGCTACGAGCAGTACTTC.

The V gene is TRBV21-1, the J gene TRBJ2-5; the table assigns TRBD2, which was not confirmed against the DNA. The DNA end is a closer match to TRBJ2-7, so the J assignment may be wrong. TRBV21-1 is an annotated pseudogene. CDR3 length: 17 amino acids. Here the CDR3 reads CASSKEKRQGFSYEQYF. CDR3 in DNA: TGTGCCAGCAGCAAAGAGAAGCGGCAAGGGTTTTCCTACGAGCAGTACTTC.

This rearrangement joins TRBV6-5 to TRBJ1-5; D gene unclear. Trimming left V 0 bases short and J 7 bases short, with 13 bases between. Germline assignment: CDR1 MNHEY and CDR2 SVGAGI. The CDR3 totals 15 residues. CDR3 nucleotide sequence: TGTGCCAGCAGTTACTCGCTGGGGATGGGGCAGCCCCAGCATTTT. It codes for CASSYSLGMGQPQHF.

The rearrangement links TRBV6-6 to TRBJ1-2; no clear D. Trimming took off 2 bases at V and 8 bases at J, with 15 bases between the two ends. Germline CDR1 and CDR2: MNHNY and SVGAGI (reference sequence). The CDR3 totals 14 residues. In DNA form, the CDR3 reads TGTGCCAGCAGTTACAAACAAATTGTCAGCGGCTACACCTTC. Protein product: CASSYKQIVSGYTF.

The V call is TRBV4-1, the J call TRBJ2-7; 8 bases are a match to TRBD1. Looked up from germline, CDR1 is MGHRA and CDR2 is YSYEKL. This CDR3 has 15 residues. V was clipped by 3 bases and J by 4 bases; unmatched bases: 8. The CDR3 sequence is CASSQKTGAQYEQYF. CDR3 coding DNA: TGCGCCAGCAGCCAGAAGACAGGGGCGCAGTACGAGCAGTACTTC.

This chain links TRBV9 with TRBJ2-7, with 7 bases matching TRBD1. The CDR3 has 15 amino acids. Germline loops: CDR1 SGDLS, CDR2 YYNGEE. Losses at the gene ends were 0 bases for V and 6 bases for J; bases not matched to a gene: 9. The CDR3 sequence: CASSVDTGDGGEQYF. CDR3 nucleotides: TGTGCCAGCAGCGTAGATACAGGGGACGGAGGCGAGCAGTACTTC.

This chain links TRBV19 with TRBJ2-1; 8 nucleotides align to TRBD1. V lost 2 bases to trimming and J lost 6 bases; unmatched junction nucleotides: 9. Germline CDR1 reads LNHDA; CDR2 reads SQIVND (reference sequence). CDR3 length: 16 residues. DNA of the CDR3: TGTGCCAGTAGTATAACAGGGGGAAGGTTAGGCAATGAGCAGTTCTTC. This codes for CASSITGGRLGNEQFF.

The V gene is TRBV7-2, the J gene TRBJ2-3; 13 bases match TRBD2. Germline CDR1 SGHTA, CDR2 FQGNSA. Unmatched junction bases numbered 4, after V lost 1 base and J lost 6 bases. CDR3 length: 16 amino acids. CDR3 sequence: CASSLVLAGGLDTQYF. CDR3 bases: TGTGCCAGCAGCTTAGTACTAGCGGGGGGGTTGGATACGCAGTATTTT.

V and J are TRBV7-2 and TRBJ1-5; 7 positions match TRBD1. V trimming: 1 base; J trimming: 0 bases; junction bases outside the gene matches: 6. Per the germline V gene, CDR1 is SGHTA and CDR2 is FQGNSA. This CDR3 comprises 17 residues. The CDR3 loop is CASSLGAGGYSNQPQHF. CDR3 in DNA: TGTGCCAGCAGCTTAGGGGCAGGGGGATATAGCAATCAGCCCCAGCATTTT. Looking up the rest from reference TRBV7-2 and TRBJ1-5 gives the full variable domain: GAGVSQSPSNKVTEKGKDVELRCDPISGHTALYWYRQSLGQGLEFLIYFQGNSAPDKSGLPSDRFSAERTGGSVSTLTIQRTQQEDSAVYLCASSLGAGGYSNQPQHFGDGTRLSIL.

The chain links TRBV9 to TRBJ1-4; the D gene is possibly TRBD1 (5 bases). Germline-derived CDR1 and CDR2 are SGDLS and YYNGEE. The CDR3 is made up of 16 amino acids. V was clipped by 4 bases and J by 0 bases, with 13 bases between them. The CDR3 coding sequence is TGTGCCAGCAGCTTAGGGGCGGGGACAACTAATGAAAAACTGTTTTTT. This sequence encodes CASSLGAGTTNEKLFF. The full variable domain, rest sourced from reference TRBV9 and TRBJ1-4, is DSGVTQTPKHLITATGQRVTLRCSPRSGDLSVYWYQQSLDQGLQFLIQYYNGEERAKGNILERFSAQQFPDLHSELNLSSLELGDSALYFCASSLGAGTTNEKLFFGSGTQLSVL.

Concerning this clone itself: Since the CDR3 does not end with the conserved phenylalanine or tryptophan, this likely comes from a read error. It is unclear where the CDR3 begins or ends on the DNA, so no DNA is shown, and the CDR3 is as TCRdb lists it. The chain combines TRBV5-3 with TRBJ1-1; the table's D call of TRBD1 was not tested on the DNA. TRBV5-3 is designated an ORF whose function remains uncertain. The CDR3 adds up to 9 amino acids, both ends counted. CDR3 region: CASSLAGLS.

CDR3 amino acids: CASSQDPGKASPLHF. The CDR3 DNA reads as TGCGCCAGCAGCCAAGATCCCGGGAAGGCTTCACCCCTCCACTTT. The chain is built from TRBV4-3 and TRBJ1-6; D uncertain. This CDR3 has 15 residues. Germline V lookup: CDR1 LGHNA, CDR2 YSLEER. The germline V and J ends were trimmed by 0 bases and 9 bases, with 12 bases remaining between them.

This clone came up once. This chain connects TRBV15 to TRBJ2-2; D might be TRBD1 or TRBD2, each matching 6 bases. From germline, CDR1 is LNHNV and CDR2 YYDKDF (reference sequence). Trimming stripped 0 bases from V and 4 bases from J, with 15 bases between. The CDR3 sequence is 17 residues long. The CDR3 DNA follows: TGTGCCACCAGCAGAGATATGGGGGGCTCATCCACCGGGGAGCTGTTTTTT. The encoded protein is CATSRDMGGSSTGELFF.

CDR3 bases: TGCAGCGTTGGGGGGGGTGCTAAGGACAACCAAGAGACCCAGTACTTC. As protein: CSVGGGAKDNQETQYF. The chain links TRBV29-1 to TRBJ2-5; 7 nucleotides align to TRBD2. V trimming: 4 bases; J trimming: 0 bases; junction bases outside the gene matches: 11. Germline CDR1 is SQVTM and CDR2 is ANQGSEA. The CDR3 consists of 16 residues.

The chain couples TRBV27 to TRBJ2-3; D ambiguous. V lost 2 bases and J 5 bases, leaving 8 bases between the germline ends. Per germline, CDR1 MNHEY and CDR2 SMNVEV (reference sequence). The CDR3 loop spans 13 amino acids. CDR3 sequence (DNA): TGTGCCAGCAGTTTAAACCTGGGAGATACGCAGTATTTT. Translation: CASSLNLGDTQYF.

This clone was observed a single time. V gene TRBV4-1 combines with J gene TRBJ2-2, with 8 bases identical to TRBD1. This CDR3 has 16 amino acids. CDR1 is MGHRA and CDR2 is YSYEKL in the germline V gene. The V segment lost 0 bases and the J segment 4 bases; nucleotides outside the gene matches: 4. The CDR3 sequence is CASSQEGQGGTGELFF. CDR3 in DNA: TGCGCCAGCAGCCAAGAAGGACAGGGAGGCACCGGGGAGCTGTTTTTT.

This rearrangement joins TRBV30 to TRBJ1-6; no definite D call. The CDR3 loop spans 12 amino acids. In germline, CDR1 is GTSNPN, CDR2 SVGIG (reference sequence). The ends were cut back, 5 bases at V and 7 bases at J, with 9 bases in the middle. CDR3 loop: CAWYRGNSPLHF. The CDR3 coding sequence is TGTGCCTGGTACCGCGGGAATTCACCCCTCCACTTT.

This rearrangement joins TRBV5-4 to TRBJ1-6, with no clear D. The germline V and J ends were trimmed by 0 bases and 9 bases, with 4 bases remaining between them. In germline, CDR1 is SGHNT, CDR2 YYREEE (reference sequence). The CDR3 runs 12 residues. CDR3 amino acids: CASSLEGSPLHF. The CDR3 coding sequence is TGTGCCAGCAGCTTGGAAGGTTCACCCCTCCACTTT.

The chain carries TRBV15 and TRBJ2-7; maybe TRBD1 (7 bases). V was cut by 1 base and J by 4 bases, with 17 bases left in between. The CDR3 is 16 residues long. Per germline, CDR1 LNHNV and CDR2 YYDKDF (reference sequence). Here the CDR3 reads CATSRAPWRGRYEQYF. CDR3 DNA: TGTGCCACCAGCAGAGCCCCCTGGAGGGGGCGGTACGAGCAGTACTTC.

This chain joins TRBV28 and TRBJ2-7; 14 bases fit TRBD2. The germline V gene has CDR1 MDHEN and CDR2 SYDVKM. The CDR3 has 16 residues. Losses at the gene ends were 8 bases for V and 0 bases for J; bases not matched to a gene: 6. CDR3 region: CASGRTSGRISYEQYF. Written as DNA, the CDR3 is TGTGCCAGCGGAAGGACTAGCGGGAGGATCTCCTACGAGCAGTACTTC.

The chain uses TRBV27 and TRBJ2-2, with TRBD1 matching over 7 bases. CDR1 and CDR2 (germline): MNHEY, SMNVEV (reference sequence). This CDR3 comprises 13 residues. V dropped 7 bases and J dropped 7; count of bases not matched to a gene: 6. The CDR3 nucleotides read TGTGCCAGCACCCTACAGGGGTTCGGGGAGCTGTTTTTT. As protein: CASTLQGFGELFF.